This T cell receptor beta chain was found in a study of CD8 T cells in Susac syndrome. With 5 bases clipped from V and 6 bases from J, the junction kept 4 bases outside the gene matches. The CDR3 is made up of 12 amino acids. Germline CDR1 is MDHEN and CDR2 is SYDVKM. RNA, at roughly 0.5 to 1 ug, was reverse transcribed with random hexamers. TCRdb itself ran the immunoSEQ multiplex PCR reads through MiXCR, one entry per CDR3 protein. The table lists about 85,000 distinct CDR3 sequences, 95% of them singletons. Turning to this clonotype: What it binds is unknown.

General observations from the study: The number of Susac-specific public clones found was more than 15 in total CD8+ repertoires and four or five in CD8+ TEMRA repertoires.

The chain couples TRBV28 to TRBJ2-7; 7 bases line up with TRBD2. The sequence was obtained from a human donor with Susac syndrome. Sequenced sample: CD8+ T cells from PBMCs. CDR3 sequence reads: CASSPGGGEQYF. The DNA of the CDR3 is TGTGCCAGCAGTCCGGGAGGAGGCGAGCAGTACTTC.